Reported below is one T cell receptor beta chain. It lacks a known antigen. Relative to the germline gene, one junction end is altered; a read error may explain this. The sample's time point, from its label and the paper: 180 days after allo-HCT. Blood samples were obtained from recipients approximately 28 days before transplant and at days 30, 100 and 180 after transplant. Nuclei Lysis Solution was used to extract genomic DNA from fresh or cryopreserved unfractionated peripheral blood mononuclear cells. The sample belongs to a study of T cell clonotyping in hematopoietic cell transplantation (TCRdb year 2021). At the level of the whole study: In the study, approximately 140 blood samples were gathered from roughly 40 consecutive transplant recipients and their related donors. Patients were recruited between 2015 and January 2017 and followed until late 2020 or death. What the research found in general, with its limitations: Broader posttransplant TCR repertoire diversity was predicted by donor and pretransplant recipient Inverse Simpson Index values. A decrease in recipient TCR diversity was observed after transplant, and a progressive increase in pathologically expanded clonotypes was seen from day 30 to day 180. Just a small fraction of recipient repertoires overlapped with donor repertoires, and more than 95% appeared de novo at the given depth. The sample size was limited and the cells went unsorted, which meant the CD4 and CD8 repertoire contributions could not be told apart.

With the immunoSEQ assay, which is a bias-controlled multiplex PCR relying on V- and J-specific primers, TCR beta CDR3 regions were amplified from genomic DNA. In a second PCR step, a proprietary barcode and Illumina adapter sequences were attached to the CDR3 amplicons. CDR3 libraries were sequenced on an Illumina MiSeq instrument. As for how the authors treated the data: immunoSEQ Analyzer 3.0 was used for export and quality control, with R Bioconductor and Immunarch used for downstream analyses. Only productive rearrangements in the normalized downsampled data set went into calculating the repertoire metrics. Clonotypes larger than 5 templates in the normalized cohort were defined as pathologically expanded. The Inverse Simpson Index was used to measure repertoire diversity. To capture all clonotypes, the CMV-specificity analyses were run on the non-normalized data set. Imported from immuneACCESS, the table was reduced by TCRdb to in-frame sequences with V and J called. These copies leave out some clones; in studies compared against another copy, an unresolved V gene accounts for under half, and the cause of the remainder is not known. V and J calls and clone size are copied from that table; D and trimming were computed from the DNA. The sample table contains thousands of clones; only one count was recorded for about three quarters of them. The ten largest clones add up to 15% to 20% of the sample.

The cysteine opens and the phenylalanine closes a CDR3 of 13 amino acids. Just CDR3 DNA is preserved here, 39 bases in frame from base 1. Per the germline V gene, SGHRS is the CDR1 and YFSETQ is the CDR2. The V and J segments used are TRBV5-1 and TRBJ2-7; the junction holds 7 bases that match TRBD2. The sequence derives from a male patient aged 40-50 years who had an allogeneic stem cell transplant from a related donor, so the T cells may come from the graft donor. Some clones in this sample may be carry-over from other donors' samples. This material consisted of PBMCs, taken 180 days after allogeneic stem cell transplant. The CDR3 protein is CASRPMSWTSQSF. The DNA sequence is as follows: TGCGCCAGCAGACCCATGAGCTGGACTAGTCAGTCCTTC. Outside the CDR3, residues come from the reference TRBV5-1 and TRBJ2-7 proteins, so the full variable domain is: KAGVTQTPRYLIKTRGQQVTLSCSPISGHRSVSWYQQTPGQGLQFLFEYFSETQRNKGNFPGRFSGRQFSNSRSEMNVSTLELGDSALYLCASRPMSWTSQSFGPGTRLTVT.